Included here is one TCR beta chain sequence, with context. The antigen is not known. This CDR3 spans 15 amino acids. The ends were cut back, 4 bases at V and 2 bases at J, with 13 bases in the middle. CDR1 and CDR2 (germline): LGHNA, YNFKEQ. This PCR relied on a set of 60 Vbeta primers and 13 Jbeta primers. Using immunoSEQ multiplex PCR, the repertoire was profiled, and TCRdb retains in-frame clones only, with some absent. The data show roughly 180,000 clones, around four fifths seen once. The record originates from a study of cytomegalovirus exposure and HLA in healthy donors. Study-wide results and caveats: TCR beta chains numbering under 200 were designated cytomegalovirus-associated. In vitro data verified a few CMV-associated chains as specific for CMV antigens. Most TCR sequences proved rare, with some public TCRs found in many donors. Later analysis demonstrated an association between a missense DCLRE1C variant and TCR beta V- and J-gene trimming.

The genes are TRBV4-2 and TRBJ2-3; no clear D. Sample: PBMCs. This clonotype was sampled from a girl between 5 and 17 years old in good health and CMV-seropositive. CDR3 in DNA: TGTGCCAGCAGCCCAAGATCTACTCCCACAGATACGCAGTATTTT. Translation gives CASSPRSTPTDTQYF.